This T cell receptor (beta chain) stems from a study of T-cell reconstitution after alpha-beta-depleted transplantation in children. V gave up 8 bases and J gave up 4 bases, with 6 bases separating them. Per germline, CDR1 SGHTA and CDR2 FQGNSA. The CDR3 covers 10 residues. Library preparation (for TCRbeta) was performed with unique molecular identifiers. TCRdb re-called the PCR reads with MiXCR, one entry per CDR3 protein. The table records 480,000 or so distinct CDR3 sequences, roughly a tenth of them present only once. The source is a child aged 2-9 years with inherited bone marrow failure, due to receive a stem cell transplant. The gene calls are TRBV7-2 and TRBJ2-7, with D perhaps matching TRBD2 (5 bases). Source: PBMCs, taken before TCRalphabeta/CD19-depleted stem cell transplant. As DNA, the CDR3 is TGTGCCAGCGGAGGATACGAGCAGTACTTC. As protein: CASGGYEQYF. Together with reference TRBV7-2 and TRBJ2-7, the CDR3 gives the full variable domain: GAGVSQSPSNKVTEKGKDVELRCDPISGHTALYWYRQSLGQGLEFLIYFQGNSAPDKSGLPSDRFSAERTGGSVSTLTIQRTQQEDSAVYLCASGGYEQYFGPGTRLTVT.